The clone carrying this T cell receptor beta chain was seen a handful of times. Its antigen is still unknown. The record originates from a study of identical twins. Study-wide findings and caveats: Partly confounded zero-insertion analyses could result from invariant MAIT and iNKT cells.

This CDR3 contains 13 residues. Germline values: CDR1 MNHNS, CDR2 SASEGT. V lost 6 bases and J 8 bases, leaving 11 bases between the germline ends. TCRdb analysed the 5' RACE reads with MiXCR anew, one entry per CDR3 protein. The sample lists hundreds of thousands of distinct CDR3 sequences; around 10% were seen once. The sequenced sample consisted of memory (CD45RO+) T cells sorted from blood. This chain uses TRBV6-1 with TRBJ1-6; tentatively, D is TRBD1 (6 bases). The sequence derives from a woman between 18 and 29 years old in good health. The DNA of the CDR3 is TGTGCCAGCAGCCTAAACAGGGATTCACCCCTCCACTTT. Encoded protein: CASSLNRDSPLHF.